The 14 T cell receptor beta chains below were found in one sample sequenced in a study of CD8 T cells in ankylosing spondylitis. Study-wide points: Characteristic, it appeared, of ankylosing spondylitis blood was a TCR beta motif of about eight highly homologous variants.

TCRdb recomputed calls from the 5' RACE reads with MiXCR, one row per CDR3 protein. The sample records more than 300,000 distinct CDR3 sequences, 6.5% to 10% being singletons. These receptors' targets are unknown. Sequencing was done on a sample of blood, either unsorted or a sorted T cell fraction (not recorded which). These receptors came from a male donor with ankylosing spondylitis.

The chain combines TRBV2 with TRBJ2-7; D assignment may be TRBD1 or TRBD2 (5 bases each). The CDR3 is 14 amino acids. V lost 3 bases and J lost 3, with 12 bases in between. Per germline, CDR1 SNHLY and CDR2 FYNNEI. The CDR3 protein is CASSDGAASYEQYF. The CDR3 DNA follows: TGTGCCAGCAGTGACGGGGCAGCAAGCTACGAGCAGTACTTC.

This clonotype has at least ten counts. J is TRBJ2-1 and V is TRBV3-1; 8 positions agree with TRBD1. With 6 bases clipped from V and 5 bases from J, the junction kept 9 bases outside the gene matches. The germline V gene has CDR1 LGHDT and CDR2 YNNKEL (reference sequence). This CDR3 has 15 residues. The CDR3 DNA sequence: TGTGCCAGCAGGAACAGGCAGGGGGCCCACAATGAGCAGTTCTTC. This sequence encodes CASRNRQGAHNEQFF.

This clonotype came up many times. The chain combines TRBV20-1 with TRBJ2-7, with TRBD1 matching 9 bases. The CDR3 consists of 13 residues. The germline V gene has CDR1 DFQATT and CDR2 SNEGSKA (reference sequence). V gave up 5 bases and J gave up 4 bases; unmatched junction bases: 6. This CDR3 reads CSADTGGAYEQYF. CDR3 nucleotides: TGCAGTGCTGATACAGGGGGCGCTTACGAGCAGTACTTC.

V gene TRBV7-6 combines with J gene TRBJ2-5, with TRBD1 matching 8 bases. CDR1 and CDR2 (germline): SGHVS, FNYEAQ. This CDR3 region has 14 residues. V was pared by 5 bases and J by 4 bases, with 6 bases of the junction left unmatched. The CDR3 loop is CASSPRDRLETQYF. CDR3 in DNA: TGTGCCAGCAGCCCCCGGGACAGGTTAGAGACCCAGTACTTC.

This clonotype has only a few counts. This chain links TRBV4-3 with TRBJ2-1; D is ambiguous. The CDR3 is 15 amino acids. Trimming pared 4 bases from V and 5 bases from J, leaving 15 bases between. From germline, CDR1 is LGHNA and CDR2 YSLEER. CDR3 amino acids: CASSRRLVYDNEQFF. CDR3 sequence (DNA): TGCGCCAGCAGCCGTAGACTCGTTTACGACAATGAGCAGTTCTTC.

V and J are TRBV5-1 and TRBJ2-7; D remains unclear. CDR1 and CDR2 from the germline V gene are SGHRS and YFSETQ. V gave up 4 bases and J gave up 3 bases, with 17 bases separating them. CDR3 size: 15 residues. CDR3 DNA: TGCGCCAGCAGCCTCGGAAATGACGGATACTACGAGCAGTACTTC. Protein sequence: CASSLGNDGYYEQYF.

This clonotype was counted many times. The CDR3 is CASSVAQGYEQYF. The CDR3 DNA follows: TGTGCCAGCAGCGTAGCTCAAGGGTACGAGCAGTACTTC. The chain employs TRBV9 and TRBJ2-7; D remains ambiguous. Germline CDR1 is SGDLS and CDR2 is YYNGEE. The ends were cut back, 0 bases at V and 4 bases at J, with 8 bases in the middle. The CDR3 runs to 13 residues.

This clonotype was observed at least ten times. This rearrangement joins TRBV5-1 to TRBJ2-2; D uncertain. Looked up from germline, CDR1 is SGHRS and CDR2 is YFSETQ. The V end was cut by 2 bases, the J end by 1 base, with 12 bases between. The CDR3 runs 16 residues. The CDR3 DNA reads TGCGCCAGCAGCTTCCCCCCGGCAGGGAACACCGGGGAGCTGTTTTTT. This gives the protein CASSFPPAGNTGELFF.

This clonotype was observed a few times. The J gene is TRBJ2-2, the V gene TRBV18; D is ambiguous. The CDR3 runs 16 residues. With 0 bases removed from V and 4 bases from J, the gap between germline ends came to 12 bases. Germline CDR1 KGHSH, CDR2 LQKENI. The CDR3 sequence is CASSPPRPLSTGELFF. CDR3 bases: TGTGCCAGCTCACCACCCCGGCCCCTAAGCACCGGGGAGCTGTTTTTT.

This clonotype was detected ten times or more. V usage is TRBV12-3 or TRBV12-4 and J usage is TRBJ1-1; D call uncertain. V gave up 1 base and J gave up 2 bases, with 8 bases separating them. There are 14 residues in the CDR3. The CDR3 DNA is TGTGCCAGCAGTTTAGAGGGTCTAAACACTGAAGCTTTCTTT. This sequence encodes CASSLEGLNTEAFF.

The CDR3 nucleotides are TGTGCCAGCAGCTTAGCGGGGAATAAGTACAATGAGCAGTTCTTC. Translation gives CASSLAGNKYNEQFF. The chain links TRBV7-8 to TRBJ2-1; D ambiguous. Trimming took 0 bases from V and 4 from J, leaving 10 bases between them. Germline CDR1 reads SGHVS; CDR2 reads FQNEAQ. The CDR3 loop spans 15 amino acids.

This clonotype was counted between two and nine times. CDR3 residues: CATSRGRGSPLHF. The CDR3, as DNA: TGTGCCACCAGCAGAGGCAGGGGTTCACCCCTCCACTTT. This chain connects TRBV15 to TRBJ1-6, with D perhaps TRBD1 (6 bases). The V gene lost 1 base and the J gene lost 9 bases, with 7 bases spanning the gap. The CDR3 spans 13 residues. Germline CDR1 and CDR2: LNHNV and YYDKDF (reference sequence). The variable domain in full, with the rest retrieved from reference TRBV15 and TRBJ1-6, is DAMVIQNPRYQVTQFGKPVTLSCSQTLNHNVMYWYQQKSSQAPKLLFHYYDKDFNNEADTPDNFQSRRPNTSFCFLDIRSPGLGDTAMYLCATSRGRGSPLHFGNGTRLTVT.

The sample holds a few counts of this clonotype. The chain joins TRBV12-3 or TRBV12-4 to TRBJ2-7, with TRBD1 identical over 7 bases. CDR3 length: 15 amino acids. J was trimmed by 3 bases and V by 3 bases; bases with no gene match: 8. The CDR3 sequence: CASSFGQAISYEQYF. In nucleotides, the CDR3 is TGTGCCAGCAGTTTCGGACAGGCCATTAGCTACGAGCAGTACTTC.

The chain links TRBV3-1 to TRBJ2-7; 9 nucleotides align to TRBD2. V was clipped by 1 base and J by 4 bases; unmatched bases: 5. Germline V gene data show CDR1 as LGHDT and CDR2 as YNNKEL (reference sequence). This CDR3 region has 15 residues. The CDR3 sequence: CASSQVPSGDYEQYF. CDR3 in DNA: TGTGCCAGCAGCCAAGTACCTAGCGGGGATTACGAGCAGTACTTC.